The clone carrying this T cell receptor (beta chain) was found a few times. No antigen is known for it. Measured with immunoSEQ multiplex PCR; TCRdb has only the in-frame clones, and not every one. The sample shows about 47,000 clones, about 80% of them seen only once. Indicated time point: blood 2 weeks post-SBRT. Stated treatment: 15 Gy SBRT to primary tumor, nephrectomy 4 weeks later. After SBRT, blood was collected at 2 and 4 weeks, plus baseline. The CDR3 length is 19 residues. The junction had 18 bases not matched to a gene; V was cut back by 3 bases and J by 7 bases. The germline V gene has CDR1 SGHDT and CDR2 YYEEEE. This sample is drawn from a study of radiation and T cells in renal cell carcinoma. About the study: Nephrectomy followed 15 Gy stereotactic body radiation by 4 weeks.

Study outcomes and limitations: Pretreatment tumor biopsies were lacking, so baseline clonotypes are unknown. From baseline, blood top tumor clonotypes peaked at 2 weeks post-radiation.

The gene calls are TRBV5-6 and TRBJ2-2; 10 bases align to TRBD2. Sample: blood, taken from a patient whose treatment included radiotherapy and nephrectomy. This TCR came from a woman in her sixties or seventies with renal cell carcinoma. CDR3 amino acids: CASSSSGGPPLFEGGELFF. CDR3 nucleotides: TGTGCCAGCAGCTCTAGCGGGGGCCCCCCCCTTTTTGAGGGCGGGGAGCTGTTTTTT.